The present TCR beta chain was sequenced within a study of regulatory T cells in long-lasting Graves disease. This clonotype appeared many times. Investigators prepared the TCR beta libraries by applying iRepertoire HTBI primers and Arm-PCR of CDR3 regions. MiXCR, applied by TCRdb to the multiplex PCR reads, yields one record per CDR3 protein. This table has 450,000 or so distinct CDR3 sequences, roughly 22% appearing once. This sample's time point: persistent/refractory GD, antithyroid drugs over 5 years with positive TRAb. Making the TCR library involved RNA that had been extracted from PBMCs. In germline, CDR1 is SNHLY, CDR2 FYNNEI. The CDR3 loop spans 12 amino acids. V lost 9 bases and J 8 bases, leaving 13 bases between the germline ends.

The chain uses TRBV2 and TRBJ1-4, with D maybe TRBD1 (5 bases). This receptor was obtained from a female donor with Graves disease. Sequences were derived from peripheral blood mononuclear cells (PBMCs), sampled when the disease was refractory, from a patient treated with antithyroid drugs. CDR3 protein: CASRGIREKLFF. The CDR3, as DNA: TGTGCCAGTAGGGGAATTCGGGAAAAACTGTTTTTT. The full variable domain, completed using reference TRBV2 and TRBJ1-4, is EPEVTQTPSHQVTQMGQEVILRCVPISNHLYFYWYRQILGQKVEFLVSFYNNEISEKSEIFDDQFSVERPDGSNFTLKIRSTKLEDSAMYFCASRGIREKLFFGSGTQLSVL.